The next 25 T cell receptor beta chains were all read from a single sample in a study of tumor T cells in aggressive B-cell lymphoma. TCRdb keeps only in-frame clones here, not all; method: immunoSEQ multiplex PCR. The sample consists of 4,000 or so clones, about 80% of them appearing once. Sequencing was carried out using tumor tissue. The source of these receptors is an adult with diffuse large B cell lymphoma.

The chain carries TRBV7-2 and TRBJ2-4; D is perhaps TRBD2 (6 bases). Germline V gene data show CDR1 as SGHTA and CDR2 as FQGNSA. Trimming shortened V by 4 bases and J by 0 bases, and 13 bases separated the two germline ends. This CDR3 region has 16 residues. The CDR3 coding sequence is TGTGCCAGCAGCTCCCCGGGAGTACTAGCCAAAAACATTCAGTACTTC. Translating it yields CASSSPGVLAKNIQYF.

This clone was observed a few times. The V call is TRBV9, the J call TRBJ1-5; 7 bases agree with TRBD1. The V and J ends lost 3 bases and 7 bases, in that order; junction bases with no gene match: 7. The CDR3 is made up of 14 amino acids. Germline V lookup: CDR1 SGDLS, CDR2 YYNGEE. The CDR3 DNA is TGTGCCAGCAGCGCGCGACAGGGAGGCCAGCCCCAGCATTTT. It yields the protein CASSARQGGQPQHF.

This clone was picked up one time. This chain uses TRBV15 with TRBJ1-2; D perhaps matches TRBD1 (5 bases). Germline loops: CDR1 LNHNV, CDR2 YYDKDF (reference sequence). This CDR3 is built from 17 residues. The germline V and J ends were trimmed by 1 base and 4 bases, with 19 bases remaining between them. The CDR3 sequence: CATSRGAGWSGGYGYTF. The CDR3 region has the DNA TGTGCCACCAGCAGAGGGGCAGGGTGGTCCGGGGGCTATGGCTACACCTTC.

V usage is TRBV7-2 and J usage is TRBJ2-5, with D uncertain. Trimming left V 2 bases short and J 5 bases short, with 9 bases between. CDR1 and CDR2 from the germline V gene are SGHTA and FQGNSA. The CDR3 is 13 amino acids. The CDR3 sequence: CASSLLVEETQYF. The CDR3 nucleotides are TGTGCCAGCAGCTTATTAGTGGAGGAGACCCAGTACTTC.

A word on this clone: This sample includes further DNA sequences coding for the same CDR3. The chain couples TRBV27 to TRBJ2-7; 8 nucleotides match TRBD1. The CDR3 totals 16 residues. Germline trimming cut 5 bases from V and 4 bases from J; bases unmatched to any gene: 13. Germline CDR1 is MNHEY and CDR2 is SMNVEV (reference sequence). The CDR3 DNA reads TGTGCCAGCAGTGCGTGGTCCGGGACAGGACATTACGAGCAGTACTTC. As protein: CASSAWSGTGHYEQYF.

This chain joins TRBV2 and TRBJ1-5; tentatively, D is TRBD1 (5 bases). Trimming left V 6 bases short and J 7 bases short, with 16 bases between. This CDR3 has 14 residues. CDR1 and CDR2 (germline): SNHLY, FYNNEI. The CDR3 DNA reads TGTGCCAGCAGGGTAGGACAAGCGGGACAGCCCCAGCATTTT. Encoded protein: CASRVGQAGQPQHF. The variable domain in full, with the rest retrieved from reference TRBV2 and TRBJ1-5, is EPEVTQTPSHQVTQMGQEVILRCVPISNHLYFYWYRQILGQKVEFLVSFYNNEISEKSEIFDDQFSVERPDGSNFTLKIRSTKLEDSAMYFCASRVGQAGQPQHFGDGTRLSIL.

The chain has TRBV5-5 and TRBJ2-3, with TRBD1 as a possible D gene (6 bases). Germline assignment: CDR1 SGHKS and CDR2 YYEKEE (reference sequence). The CDR3 totals 14 residues. V was clipped by 4 bases and J by 2 bases, with 11 bases between them. CDR3 protein: CASSPQGTTDTQYF. CDR3 coding DNA: TGTGCCAGCAGCCCACAGGGTACCACAGATACGCAGTATTTT.

The V gene is TRBV5-1, the J gene TRBJ1-4; TRBD1 agrees at 7 bases. The junction had 6 bases not matched to a gene; V was cut back by 4 bases and J by 6 bases. The CDR3 has 14 amino acids. Per the germline V gene, CDR1 is SGHRS and CDR2 is YFSETQ. CDR3 sequence: CASSKGQRDEKLFF. CDR3 sequence (DNA): TGCGCCAGCAGCAAGGGACAGCGGGATGAAAAACTGTTTTTT.

This chain uses TRBV2 with TRBJ1-2; the D is unclear. This CDR3 comprises 12 residues. V was pared by 2 bases and J by 2 bases, with 3 bases between. Germline-derived CDR1 and CDR2 are SNHLY and FYNNEI. The DNA of the CDR3 is TGTGCCAGCAGTGAACAGAACTATGGCTACACCTTC. This sequence encodes CASSEQNYGYTF.

This clone was recorded once. The chain has TRBV2 and TRBJ1-2, with 8 positions matching TRBD1. Germline V gene data show CDR1 as SNHLY and CDR2 as FYNNEI. Germline trimming cut 4 bases from V and 4 bases from J; bases unmatched to any gene: 2. This CDR3 has 13 residues. CDR3 nucleotides: TGTGCCAGCAGTGGGGACAGGAGCTATGGCTACACCTTC. This codes for CASSGDRSYGYTF.

V gene TRBV18 combines with J gene TRBJ2-1; tentatively, D is TRBD2 (5 bases). This CDR3 is built from 12 residues. The V gene's germline CDR1 is KGHSH and CDR2 LQKENI. The ends were cut back, 1 base at V and 9 bases at J, with 7 bases in the middle. The CDR3 here is CASSPLRGEQFF. CDR3 bases: TGTGCCAGCTCACCACTTCGGGGTGAGCAGTTCTTC.

V gene TRBV11-2 combines with J gene TRBJ2-7, with 8 bases that match TRBD2. The V gene end was trimmed by 1 base and the J gene end by 0 bases; junction bases not matched to a gene: 8. Germline loops: CDR1 SGHAT, CDR2 FQNNGV. The CDR3 has 17 amino acids. The CDR3 DNA reads as TGTGCCAGCAGCTTAGTGTCGGGCGGGAGGAGCTCCTACGAGCAGTACTTC. Translation gives CASSLVSGGRSSYEQYF.

This clone turned up a few times. The J gene is TRBJ2-7, the V gene TRBV2; D might be TRBD1 (6 bases). Trimming cost V 3 bases and J 2 bases, with 11 bases left between them. CDR1 and CDR2 from the germline V gene are SNHLY and FYNNEI. This CDR3 spans 14 amino acids. The CDR3 DNA sequence: TGTGCCAGCAGTGATCAGGGGTTAACCTACGAGCAGTACTTC. Translation gives CASSDQGLTYEQYF.

The V call is TRBV9, the J call TRBJ2-5; TRBD2 might be the D (7 bases). Trimming stripped 0 bases from V and 3 bases from J, with 12 bases between. There are 15 residues in the CDR3. Germline V CDR1 and CDR2: SGDLS, YYNGEE. The CDR3 DNA reads TGTGCCAGCAGCGTAGCGGGGGGCCTAGAAGAGACCCAGTACTTC. It translates to CASSVAGGLEETQYF.

This chain joins TRBV6-1 and TRBJ2-7, with 9 bases lining up with TRBD1. Germline V gene sequence: CDR1 MNHNS, CDR2 SASEGT. V lost 1 base, J lost 3 bases, and 1 base stayed unmatched. The CDR3 has 14 amino acids. Written as DNA, the CDR3 is TGTGCCAGCAGTGAAGGACAGGGGGGCTACGAGCAGTACTTC. Translated, it gives CASSEGQGGYEQYF.

The chain links TRBV28 to TRBJ2-7, with D tentatively TRBD1 (6 bases). The CDR3 loop spans 14 amino acids. CDR1 MDHEN and CDR2 SYDVKM come from the germline V gene. Trimming removed 2 bases at V and 1 base at J, with 9 bases between. The CDR3 spells CASSLTGQSYEQYF. The CDR3 DNA sequence: TGTGCCAGCAGTTTAACTGGACAGTCCTACGAGCAGTACTTC. Complete variable domain (other parts from reference TRBV28 and TRBJ2-7): DVKVTQSSRYLVKRTGEKVFLECVQDMDHENMFWYRQDPGLGLRLIYFSYDVKMKEKGDIPEGYSVSREKKERFSLILESASTNQTSMYLCASSLTGQSYEQYFGPGTRLTVT.

This rearrangement joins TRBV7-2 to TRBJ1-3; weak D call: TRBD1 (6 bases). Trimming removed 1 base at V and 1 base at J, with 8 bases between. This CDR3 region has 15 residues. Germline lookup yields CDR1 SGHTA and CDR2 FQGNSA. The chain's CDR3 is CASSLVGGSGNTIYF. In nucleotides, the CDR3 is TGTGCCAGCAGCTTAGTAGGGGGATCTGGAAACACCATATATTTT.

The chain links TRBV6-1 to TRBJ2-5, with 9 bases that match TRBD1. The CDR3 extends over 15 amino acids. With 4 bases clipped from V and 5 bases from J, the junction kept 8 bases outside the gene matches. Germline CDR1 MNHNS, CDR2 SASEGT. The CDR3 protein is CASSALTGGAETQYF. The CDR3, as DNA: TGTGCCAGCAGTGCACTGACAGGGGGGGCGGAGACCCAGTACTTC.

The chain has TRBV6-6 and TRBJ1-2; 7 bases are shared with TRBD1. J was trimmed by 0 bases and V by 6 bases; bases with no gene match: 7. The length of the CDR3 is 15 residues. Germline-derived CDR1 and CDR2 are MNHNY and SVGAGI (reference sequence). CDR3 in DNA: TGTGCCAGCAGCCTACAGGGGACCACTAACTATGGCTACACCTTC. This gives the protein CASSLQGTTNYGYTF.

The V and J genes are TRBV19 and TRBJ2-3, with 11 positions matching TRBD1. The CDR3 covers 14 residues. CDR1 is LNHDA, CDR2 SQIVND, per germline (reference sequence). The J segment lost 7 bases and the V segment lost 10 bases, leaving 10 bases of the junction unmatched. The CDR3 reads CATLGQGATYTQYF. CDR3 bases: TGTGCCACCCTAGGACAGGGGGCCACCTATACGCAGTATTTT.

J is TRBJ2-5 and V is TRBV7-8; 9 bases match TRBD2. V dropped 5 bases and J dropped 5; count of bases not matched to a gene: 12. CDR3 length: 16 residues. CDR1 is SGHVS, CDR2 FQNEAQ, per germline. CDR3 bases: TGTGCCAGCAGCATCTACCTAGCGGGGTCCCGGGAGACCCAGTACTTC. Its translation is CASSIYLAGSRETQYF.

The chain employs TRBV25-1 and TRBJ1-2; possible D gene TRBD1, 6 bases. Trimming pared 1 base from V and 7 bases from J, leaving 13 bases between. Germline V gene data show CDR1 as MGHDK and CDR2 as SYGVNS. This CDR3 region has 14 residues. CDR3 coding DNA: TGTGCCAGCAGTGAATCGCTGGCAGGGGCTGGCTACACCTTC. Its translation: CASSESLAGAGYTF.

This sequence joins TRBV6-5 and TRBJ2-7; 13 bases align to TRBD2. V gave up 5 bases and J gave up 7 bases; unmatched junction bases: 5. The CDR3 totals 14 residues. Germline V lookup: CDR1 MNHEY, CDR2 SVGAGI. Written as DNA, the CDR3 is TGTGCCAGCAGTGGACTAGCGGGAGTAGGTGAGCAGTACTTC. This codes for CASSGLAGVGEQYF.

This chain connects TRBV11-3 to TRBJ1-1, with D maybe TRBD1 (5 bases). Germline CDR1 is SGHNT and CDR2 is YENEEA. The CDR3 spans 14 residues. V shed 0 bases and J shed 10 bases, with 15 bases lying between them. CDR3 DNA: TGTGCCAGCAGCTTAGATCCGGCCGAAAGGGGAGCTTTCTTT. It is translated as CASSLDPAERGAFF.

This sequence joins TRBV5-1 and TRBJ2-7; D is possibly TRBD2 (5 bases). Trimming removed 4 bases from V and 6 bases from J, with 11 bases in between. The CDR3 covers 12 residues. Germline values: CDR1 SGHRS, CDR2 YFSETQ. In DNA form, the CDR3 reads TGCGCCAGCAGCCCCGCCGGGGTCGAGCAGTACTTC. Amino acid sequence: CASSPAGVEQYF.